This T cell receptor (beta chain) was found in a study of blood T cell repertoires in COVID-19. Study background: COVID-19 samples from acute and convalescent phases originated in the United States, Italy and Spain. PBMCs, B-cell-depleted T cells, or T cells provided the cDNA or gDNA that made up the material.

The CDR3 has 13 residues. Trimming cost V 4 bases and J 1 base, with 7 bases left between them. Germline V lookup: CDR1 MRHNA, CDR2 SNTAGT. Authors' processing steps: Amplification of reference gene primers was used by the study to estimate nucleated cell counts. Produced via immunoSEQ multiplex PCR; TCRdb's table is partial and in-frame only. V and J calls and clone size follow that table, whereas D and trimming were derived from the DNA. The sample has about 250,000 clones; roughly 90% are singletons. This TCR was sampled from a young man with acute or convalescent COVID-19. The chain has TRBV6-4 and TRBJ1-1; no clear D gene. Specimen: peripheral blood. The CDR3 DNA reads TGTGCCAGCAGTGTTTCAGGGAACACTGAAGCTTTCTTT. Translated, it gives CASSVSGNTEAFF.